These 22 T cell receptor beta chains originate from one sample sequenced in a study of early T cells in non-severe SARS-CoV-2 infection. MiXCR, run by TCRdb on the 5' RACE reads, gives a single entry per CDR3 protein. This sample has 35,000 to 50,000 distinct CDR3 sequences; less than 7% occur once, and the top ten carry roughly 4%. The starting material was whole blood, obtained at baseline. The origin of the receptors is an adult who was a healthcare worker with PCR-confirmed SARS-CoV-2 infection or an uninfected control (not recorded which).

Only a few counts were recorded for this clonotype. The chain uses TRBV20-1 and TRBJ2-7; TRBD2 matches at 11 bases. Looked up from germline, CDR1 is DFQATT and CDR2 is SNEGSKA (reference sequence). This CDR3 contains 15 residues. Trimming at V came to 3 bases and at J to 5 bases, leaving 9 bases not matched to a gene. In nucleotides, the CDR3 is TGCAGTGCTAGCGGGACTAGCGGTTCCTACGACGAGCAGTACTTC. Its protein product is CSASGTSGSYDEQYF.

Details on this clonotype: With a much larger clone just one base away, this may be a read error. V gene TRBV20-1 combines with J gene TRBJ2-2, with D tentatively TRBD1 or TRBD2 (5 bases each). Germline CDR1 is DFQATT and CDR2 is SNEGSKA (reference sequence). The CDR3 loop spans 13 amino acids. CDR3 in amino acids: CSARDPGTGELSF. The DNA of the CDR3 is TGCAGTGCTAGAGATCCAGGGACCGGGGAGCTGTCTTTT.

In this sample, this clonotype turned up many times. The rearrangement uses TRBV10-1 and TRBJ1-2, with 8 bases fitting TRBD1. This CDR3 has 13 amino acids. Trimming at V came to 7 bases and at J to 8 bases, leaving 9 bases not matched to a gene. Germline V CDR1 and CDR2: WNHNN, SYGVQD (reference sequence). The CDR3 DNA reads as TGCGCCAGCAAGGACAGGGCAGTGGGCGGCTACACCTTC. Residues: CASKDRAVGGYTF.

This clonotype was detected ten times or more. CDR3: CASSQRPPPSGYTF. CDR3 sequence (DNA): TGTGCCAGCAGTCAACGGCCCCCCCCAAGTGGCTACACCTTC. The gene calls are TRBV6-2 or TRBV6-3 and TRBJ1-2; D is undetermined. The CDR3 is 14 amino acids. The V and J ends lost 5 bases and 7 bases respectively, with 17 bases between them. From germline, CDR1 is MNHEY and CDR2 SVGEGT.

This clonotype was detected many times. The V call is TRBV20-1, the J call TRBJ1-4; 8 nucleotides agree with TRBD1. The CDR3 loop spans 14 amino acids. Germline V gene lookup returns CDR1 DFQATT and CDR2 SNEGSKA (reference sequence). V shed 7 bases, J shed 7 bases, and the junction held 11 bases outside the gene matches. CDR3 sequence (DNA): TGCAGTGTAGAAGCGGGGACAGGTTCTGAAAAACTGTTTTTT. Translated: CSVEAGTGSEKLFF.

The sample holds a few counts of this clonotype. The chain links TRBV2 to TRBJ1-2; D possibly corresponds to TRBD1 (6 bases). The germline V gene encodes CDR1 SNHLY and CDR2 FYNNEI. The CDR3 covers 15 residues. Trimming stripped 3 bases from V and 0 bases from J, with 11 bases between. Written as DNA, the CDR3 is TGTGCCAGCAGTGACCGGGGGCTTACTAACTATGGCTACACCTTC. Translated, it gives CASSDRGLTNYGYTF. Complete variable domain (other parts from reference TRBV2 and TRBJ1-2): EPEVTQTPSHQVTQMGQEVILRCVPISNHLYFYWYRQILGQKVEFLVSFYNNEISEKSEIFDDQFSVERPDGSNFTLKIRSTKLEDSAMYFCASSDRGLTNYGYTFGSGTRLTVV.

This clonotype was observed many times. The chain uses TRBV7-9 and TRBJ1-2, with TRBD1 identical over 9 bases. The germline gives CDR1 SEHNR, CDR2 FQNEAQ (reference sequence). Trimming cost V 5 bases and J 9 bases; bases outside gene matches: 10. The CDR3 extends over 14 amino acids. CDR3 DNA: TGTGCCAGCAGCCATAGACAGGGGGGCCGGAGCTACACCTTC. Translating gives CASSHRQGGRSYTF.

This clonotype has ten or more counts. V is TRBV10-3 and J is TRBJ2-1; D gene uncertain. V lost 0 bases and J lost 4, with 7 bases in between. The CDR3 totals 14 residues. Per germline, CDR1 ENHRY and CDR2 SYGVKD. The CDR3 nucleotides read TGTGCCATCAGTGAGTCAATTATATACAATGAGCAGTTCTTC. Protein sequence: CAISESIIYNEQFF.

The table lists this clonotype with many counts. The V call is TRBV11-2, the J call TRBJ2-5; D uncertain. The CDR3 has 14 residues. V was pared by 0 bases and J by 5 bases, with 10 bases between. Germline V gives CDR1 SGHAT, CDR2 FQNNGV. The CDR3, as DNA: TGTGCCAGCAGCTTAGATTGGAGTACGGAGACCCAGTACTTC. Translation: CASSLDWSTETQYF. The whole variable domain, filled in from reference TRBV11-2 and TRBJ2-5, reads EAGVAQSPRYKIIEKRQSVAFWCNPISGHATLYWYQQILGQGPKLLIQFQNNGVVDDSQLPKDRFSAERLKGVDSTLKIQPAKLEDSAVYLCASSLDWSTETQYFGPGTRLLVL.

There are many counts of this clonotype. The gene calls are TRBV20-1 and TRBJ2-1, with D possibly TRBD2 on 5 matching bases. Germline CDR1 is DFQATT and CDR2 is SNEGSKA (reference sequence). This CDR3 has 15 amino acids. Trimming shortened V by 3 bases and J by 7 bases, and 19 bases separated the two germline ends. CDR3 sequence reads: CSARVAGQVVNEQFF. The CDR3 DNA follows: TGCAGTGCTAGGGTCGCGGGCCAGGTGGTAAATGAGCAGTTCTTC.

At least ten counts were recorded for this clonotype. V usage is TRBV12-3 or TRBV12-4 and J usage is TRBJ1-2; no clear D. The CDR3 has 14 amino acids. The ends were cut back, 4 bases at V and 3 bases at J, with 12 bases in the middle. Written as DNA, the CDR3 is TGTGCCAGCAGTTCTAACCGGGAGCACTATGGCTACACCTTC. It codes for CASSSNREHYGYTF.

At least ten counts were recorded for this clonotype. The V gene is TRBV20-1, the J gene TRBJ2-7; 7 nucleotides agree with TRBD1. Germline V gives CDR1 DFQATT, CDR2 SNEGSKA (reference sequence). The CDR3 sequence is 14 residues long. The junction had 7 bases not matched to a gene; V was cut back by 5 bases and J by 0 bases. CDR3 residues: CSAPTPGGSYEQYF. The CDR3 DNA reads TGCAGTGCTCCTACTCCAGGGGGCTCCTACGAGCAGTACTTC.

This clonotype was seen ten or more times. V is TRBV6-6 and J is TRBJ1-1; D possibly corresponds to TRBD1 (6 bases). This CDR3 region has 14 residues. In germline, CDR1 is MNHNY, CDR2 SVGAGI (reference sequence). Trimming left V 6 bases short and J 0 bases short, with 11 bases between. The CDR3: CASSFGQLNTEAFF. As DNA, the CDR3 is TGTGCCAGCAGCTTTGGACAGCTGAACACTGAAGCTTTCTTT.

This clonotype was detected ten times or more. The V and J genes are TRBV7-2 and TRBJ2-2; 9 positions agree with TRBD1. Germline lookup yields CDR1 SGHTA and CDR2 FQGNSA. V dropped 1 base and J dropped 7; count of bases not matched to a gene: 7. This CDR3 has 16 residues. The CDR3, as DNA: TGTGCCAGCAGCTTAGATCGGACAGGGGCGGGCGGGGAGCTGTTTTTT. Protein: CASSLDRTGAGGELFF. Full variable domain (missing parts from reference TRBV7-2 and TRBJ2-2): GAGVSQSPSNKVTEKGKDVELRCDPISGHTALYWYRQSLGQGLEFLIYFQGNSAPDKSGLPSDRFSAERTGGSVSTLTIQRTQQEDSAVYLCASSLDRTGAGGELFFGEGSRLTVL.

This clonotype was detected many times. The gene calls are TRBV5-1 and TRBJ2-7; D could derive from TRBD1 or TRBD2 (5 bases each). Germline V gene sequence: CDR1 SGHRS, CDR2 YFSETQ. The length of the CDR3 is 14 residues. The V end lost 4 bases, the J end lost 4 bases, and 15 bases lay between the germline ends. CDR3 bases: TGCGCCAGCAGCCCGGGGCTTGGAGGTTACGAGCAGTACTTC. Protein product: CASSPGLGGYEQYF.

In its sample, this clonotype was seen many times. The gene calls are TRBV20-1 and TRBJ2-1, with 7 positions matching TRBD1. The CDR3 spans 14 residues. The germline gives CDR1 DFQATT, CDR2 SNEGSKA (reference sequence). With 3 bases clipped from V and 0 bases from J, the junction kept 2 bases outside the gene matches. CDR3 region: CSARTGSSYNEQFF. In DNA form, the CDR3 reads TGCAGTGCTAGGACAGGGAGCTCCTACAATGAGCAGTTCTTC.

This clonotype was counted many times. The V and J genes are TRBV5-1 and TRBJ2-2, with TRBD1 as a possible D gene (6 bases). The CDR3 contains 14 residues. Germline loops: CDR1 SGHRS, CDR2 YFSETQ. Trimming took 5 bases from V and 4 from J, leaving 12 bases between them. The CDR3 nucleotides read TGCGCCAGCAGAAAACAGGGTGGCACCGGGGAGCTGTTTTTT. Translated, it gives CASRKQGGTGELFF.

The sample holds many counts of this clonotype. The chain uses TRBV9 and TRBJ1-3; D gene ambiguous. The ends were cut back, 3 bases at V and 0 bases at J, with 7 bases in the middle. Germline V gene sequence: CDR1 SGDLS, CDR2 YYNGEE. The CDR3 runs to 14 residues. CDR3 sequence reads: CASSELSSGNTIYF. CDR3 nucleotides: TGTGCCAGCAGCGAGCTGAGCTCTGGAAACACCATATATTTT.

This clonotype was counted ten times or more. The genes are TRBV7-9 and TRBJ1-2; TRBD1 might be the D (5 bases). Germline values: CDR1 SEHNR, CDR2 FQNEAQ (reference sequence). Between the trimmed V and J ends, which lost 2 bases and 4 bases, there was a span of 11 bases. The CDR3 covers 14 residues. Written as DNA, the CDR3 is TGTGCCAGCAGCTTATCGCGGGACCTCTATGGCTACACCTTC. Translating it yields CASSLSRDLYGYTF.

Many counts were recorded for this clonotype. The V call is TRBV20-1, the J call TRBJ2-5, with no clear D. V lost 6 bases and J lost 4, with 15 bases in between. This CDR3 has 13 amino acids. Germline lookup yields CDR1 DFQATT and CDR2 SNEGSKA (reference sequence). The CDR3 bases are TGCAGTGCGAGTCCAACGAATCTAGAGACCCAGTACTTC. Protein: CSASPTNLETQYF.

The chain carries TRBV27 and TRBJ1-1; D remains unclear. This CDR3 is 14 amino acids long. Trimming removed 2 bases from V and 0 bases from J, with 7 bases in between. The germline gives CDR1 MNHEY, CDR2 SMNVEV (reference sequence). This CDR3 is CASSLRRLNTEAFF. The CDR3 DNA reads TGTGCCAGCAGTTTAAGGCGGTTGAACACTGAAGCTTTCTTT.

The rearrangement links TRBV11-3 to TRBJ2-3, with 8 bases lining up with TRBD1. This CDR3 contains 14 residues. Germline V gene data show CDR1 as SGHNT and CDR2 as YENEEA. After removal of 5 bases from V and 3 bases from J, the junction contained 4 bases not matched to a gene. CDR3 sequence reads: CASSRTGGTDTQYF. CDR3 DNA: TGTGCCAGCAGCCGTACAGGGGGGACAGATACGCAGTATTTT.